One T cell receptor (beta chain) is described in this entry. Its specificity is unknown. The table came from immunoSEQ multiplex PCR; TCRdb's copy has only in-frame clones and leaves some out. The sample lists 130,000 to 150,000 clones, around nine tenths occurring once. The CDR3 covers 17 residues. Between the trimmed V and J ends, which lost 9 bases and 0 bases, there was a span of 21 bases. Germline V gives CDR1 LNHDA, CDR2 SQIVND (reference sequence). The sample comes from a study of T cell responses to AZD1222 COVID-19 vaccine. The overall study: Pooling of second doses given at about 4 or about 12 weeks was done. The study, taken as a whole, reports: All repertoire sampling was performed exclusively after the peak T cell response. White British people made up most donors, females outnumbered males, and clonal diversity was possibly underestimated. Targets within unmutated variant regions were reportedly found for nearly half of spike-specific TCRs.

The sequence derives from an adult in good health. This sequence joins TRBV19 and TRBJ2-1; D remains ambiguous. Sequenced material: peripheral blood, taken on day 0 of AZD1222 vaccination. The CDR3 nucleotides are TGTGCCAGAGAAGACTGTTCCACTGGCAGCTCCTACAATGAGCAGTTCTTC. Its protein product is CAREDCSTGSSYNEQFF.